This T cell receptor (beta chain) is drawn from a study of T cell changes during pregnancy in multiple sclerosis. The germline V gene has CDR1 SGHTA and CDR2 FQGTGA. With 2 bases clipped from V and 7 bases from J, the junction kept 6 bases outside the gene matches. This CDR3 has 15 residues. Sequenced by immunoSEQ multiplex PCR; TCRdb stores in-frame clones only, minus some. The sample shows around 30,000 clones, 80% to 90% of them seen only once. The sequence was collected from a female donor with multiple sclerosis, enrolled in a pregnancy study. The source material was CD8+ T cells from peripheral blood mononuclear cells, sampled in the first trimester of pregnancy. V is TRBV7-3 and J is TRBJ2-1; 9 positions agree with TRBD2. The CDR3 DNA sequence: TGTGCCAGCAGCTTAGCGGGAGGGCCGAGGAATGAGCAGTTCTTC. Its protein product is CASSLAGGPRNEQFF.